The next 8 T cell receptor beta chains were all read from a single sample in a study of OX40 agonist ivuxolimab in advanced cancers. The table came from immunoSEQ multiplex PCR; TCRdb's copy has only in-frame clones and leaves some out. The profile shows 70,000 to 75,000 clones, 80% to 95% of them singletons. Sequencing was performed on CD4+ or CD8+ T cells sorted from blood, taken in a trial of the OX40 agonist ivuxolimab. The receptors stem from an adult with an advanced solid tumor such as melanoma, head and neck, liver or kidney cancer.

The rearrangement joins TRBV7-9 to TRBJ2-6; D not certain. V dropped 5 bases and J dropped 0 bases, with 8 bases sitting between them. Looked up from germline, CDR1 is SEHNR and CDR2 is FQNEAQ (reference sequence). The CDR3 totals 15 residues. The chain's CDR3 is CASSEVSSGANVLTF. CDR3 nucleotide sequence: TGTGCCAGCAGCGAAGTCTCCTCTGGGGCCAACGTCCTGACTTTC.

J is TRBJ1-2 and V is TRBV7-9; 9 bases match TRBD1. V lost 3 bases and J lost 5; bases outside the gene matches: 7. Per germline, CDR1 SEHNR and CDR2 FQNEAQ (reference sequence). This CDR3 contains 15 residues. Written as DNA, the CDR3 is TGTGCCAGCAGCTTTGGACAGGGGCAGGAGTATGGCTACACCTTC. Protein sequence: CASSFGQGQEYGYTF.

The sample holds one count of this clone. The chain uses TRBV19 and TRBJ2-5; the D call may be TRBD1 or TRBD2 (5 bases each). The V end lost 5 bases, the J end lost 1 base, and 14 bases lay between the germline ends. The CDR3 totals 15 residues. The V gene's germline CDR1 is LNHDA and CDR2 SQIVND (reference sequence). The CDR3: CASSPGRRSQETQYF. CDR3 DNA: TGTGCCAGTAGTCCGGGGCGAAGGTCCCAAGAGACCCAGTACTTC.

V usage is TRBV6-6 and J usage is TRBJ2-1; the D gene is possibly TRBD2 (6 bases). CDR1 is MNHNY, CDR2 SVGAGI, per germline (reference sequence). Trimming took off 2 bases at V and 9 bases at J, with 17 bases between the two ends. This CDR3 contains 15 residues. The CDR3 loop is CASSYPSSVLGEQFF. For the CDR3, the DNA is TGTGCCAGCAGTTACCCCTCTAGCGTCCTGGGTGAGCAGTTCTTC.

CDR3 DNA: TGCGCCAGTCGGCGGCAGGGCAGGAATCAGCCCCAGCATTTT. This codes for CASRRQGRNQPQHF. This chain joins TRBV10-2 and TRBJ1-5; D is possibly TRBD1 (5 bases). The CDR3 covers 14 residues. Germline V CDR1 and CDR2: WSHSY, SAAADI. V lost 9 bases to trimming and J lost 4 bases, with 16 bases between them.

The chain uses TRBV30 and TRBJ2-7; D remains ambiguous. The CDR3 consists of 10 residues. Germline V gene lookup returns CDR1 GTSNPN and CDR2 SVGIG (reference sequence). Trimming shortened V by 5 bases and J by 2 bases, and 4 bases separated the two germline ends. The CDR3 region is CAWGAYEQYF. In DNA form, the CDR3 reads TGTGCCTGGGGTGCCTACGAGCAGTACTTC.

V usage is TRBV9 and J usage is TRBJ2-2, with 7 bases lining up with TRBD1. The CDR3 loop spans 15 amino acids. The ends lost 1 base at V and 6 bases at J; junction bases unmatched: 6. From germline, CDR1 is SGDLS and CDR2 YYNGEE. The chain's CDR3 is CASSVRQGDAGELFF. The CDR3 bases are TGTGCCAGCAGCGTACGTCAGGGGGACGCCGGGGAGCTGTTTTTT.

The V gene is TRBV5-1, the J gene TRBJ2-3; D not certain. Germline CDR1 reads SGHRS; CDR2 reads YFSETQ. There are 11 residues in the CDR3. Trimming took 0 bases from V and 4 from J, leaving 0 bases between them. The CDR3 DNA follows: TGCGCCAGCAGCTTGGCAGATACGCAGTATTTT. Protein sequence: CASSLADTQYF.